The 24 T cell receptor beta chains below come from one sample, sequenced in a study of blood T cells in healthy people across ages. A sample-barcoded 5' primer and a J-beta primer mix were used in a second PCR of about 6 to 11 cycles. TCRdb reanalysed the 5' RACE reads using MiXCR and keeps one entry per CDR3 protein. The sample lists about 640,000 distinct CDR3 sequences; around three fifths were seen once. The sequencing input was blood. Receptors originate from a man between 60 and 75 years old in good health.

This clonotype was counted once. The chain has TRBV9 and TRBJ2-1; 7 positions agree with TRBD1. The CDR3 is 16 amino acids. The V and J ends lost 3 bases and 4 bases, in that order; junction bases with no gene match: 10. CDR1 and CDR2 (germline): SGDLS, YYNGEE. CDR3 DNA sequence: TGTGCCAGCAGCGATCCCGGGACAGTGAAATACAATGAGCAGTTCTTC. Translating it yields CASSDPGTVKYNEQFF.

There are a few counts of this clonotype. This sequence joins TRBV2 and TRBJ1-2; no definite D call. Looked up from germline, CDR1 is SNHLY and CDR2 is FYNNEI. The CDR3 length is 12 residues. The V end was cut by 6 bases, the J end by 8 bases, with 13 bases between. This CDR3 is CASSTRTRGYTF. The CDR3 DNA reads TGTGCCAGCAGCACACGAACGAGAGGCTACACCTTC. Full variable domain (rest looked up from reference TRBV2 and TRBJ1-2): EPEVTQTPSHQVTQMGQEVILRCVPISNHLYFYWYRQILGQKVEFLVSFYNNEISEKSEIFDDQFSVERPDGSNFTLKIRSTKLEDSAMYFCASSTRTRGYTFGSGTRLTVV.

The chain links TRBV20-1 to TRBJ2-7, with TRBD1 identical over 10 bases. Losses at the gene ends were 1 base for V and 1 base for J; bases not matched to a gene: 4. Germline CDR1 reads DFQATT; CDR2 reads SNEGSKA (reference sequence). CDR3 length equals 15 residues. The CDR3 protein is CSARGPGQGSYEQYF. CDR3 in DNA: TGCAGTGCTAGAGGACCGGGACAGGGGTCCTACGAGCAGTACTTC.

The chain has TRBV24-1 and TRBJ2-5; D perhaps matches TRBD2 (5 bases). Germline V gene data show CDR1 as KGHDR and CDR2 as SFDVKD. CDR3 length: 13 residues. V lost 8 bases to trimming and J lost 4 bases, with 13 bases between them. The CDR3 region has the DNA TGTGCCACCATGGGTGCGGCGGGAGAGACCCAGTACTTC. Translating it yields CATMGAAGETQYF.

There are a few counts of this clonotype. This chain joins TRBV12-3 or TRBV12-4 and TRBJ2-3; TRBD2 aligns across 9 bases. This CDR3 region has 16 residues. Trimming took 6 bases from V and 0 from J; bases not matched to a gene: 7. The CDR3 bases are TGTGCCAGCAGCACGAGGCTAGCGGGGAGCACAGATACGCAGTATTTT. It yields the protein CASSTRLAGSTDTQYF.

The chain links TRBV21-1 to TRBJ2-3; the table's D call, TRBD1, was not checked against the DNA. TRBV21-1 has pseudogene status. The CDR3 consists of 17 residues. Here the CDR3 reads CASSARTGQIRGDTQYF. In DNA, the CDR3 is TGTGCCAGCAGCGCACGGACAGGGCAAATTCGCGGAGATACGCAGTATTTT.

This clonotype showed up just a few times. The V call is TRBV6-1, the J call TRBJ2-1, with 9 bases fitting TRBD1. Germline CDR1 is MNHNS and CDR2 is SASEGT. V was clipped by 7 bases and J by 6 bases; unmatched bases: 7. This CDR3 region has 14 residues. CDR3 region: CASNRDRVPNEQFF. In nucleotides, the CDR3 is TGTGCCAGCAACCGGGACAGGGTTCCCAATGAGCAGTTCTTC.

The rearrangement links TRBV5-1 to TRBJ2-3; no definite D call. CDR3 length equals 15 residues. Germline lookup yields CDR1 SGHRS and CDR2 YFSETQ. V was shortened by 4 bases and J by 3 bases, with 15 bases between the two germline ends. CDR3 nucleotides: TGCGCCAGCAGCCTCCTCCGCTCGGCTACAGATACGCAGTATTTT. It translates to CASSLLRSATDTQYF.

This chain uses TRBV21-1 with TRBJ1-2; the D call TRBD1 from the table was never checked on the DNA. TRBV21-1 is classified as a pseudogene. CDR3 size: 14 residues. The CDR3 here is CASNPIGGPYGYTF. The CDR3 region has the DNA TGTGCCAGCAACCCCATCGGGGGCCCCTATGGCTACACCTTC.

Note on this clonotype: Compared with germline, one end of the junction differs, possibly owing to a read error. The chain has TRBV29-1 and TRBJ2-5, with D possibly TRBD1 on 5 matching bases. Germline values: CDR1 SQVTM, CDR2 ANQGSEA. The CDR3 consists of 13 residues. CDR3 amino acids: CCVRVGAQETPYF. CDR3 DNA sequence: TGCTGCGTCAGGGTTGGGGCCCAAGAGACCCCGTACTTC.

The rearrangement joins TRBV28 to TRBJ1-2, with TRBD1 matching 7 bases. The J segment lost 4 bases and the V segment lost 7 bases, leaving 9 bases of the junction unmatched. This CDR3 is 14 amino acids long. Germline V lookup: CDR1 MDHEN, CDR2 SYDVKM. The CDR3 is CASTPPGQIYGYTF. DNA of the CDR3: TGTGCCAGCACCCCCCCGGGACAGATCTATGGCTACACCTTC.

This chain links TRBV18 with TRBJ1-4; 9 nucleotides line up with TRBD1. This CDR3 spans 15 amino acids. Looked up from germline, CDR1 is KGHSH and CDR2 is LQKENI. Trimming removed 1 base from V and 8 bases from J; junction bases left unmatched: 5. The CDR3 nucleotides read TGTGCCAGCTCACCACGGGACAGGGAGGTCGAAAAACTGTTTTTT. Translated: CASSPRDREVEKLFF. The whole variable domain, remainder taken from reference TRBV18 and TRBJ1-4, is NAGVMQNPRHLVRRRGQEARLRCSPMKGHSHVYWYRQLPEEGLKFMVYLQKENIIDESGMPKERFSAEFPKEGPSILRIQQVVRGDSAAYFCASSPRDREVEKLFFGSGTQLSVL.

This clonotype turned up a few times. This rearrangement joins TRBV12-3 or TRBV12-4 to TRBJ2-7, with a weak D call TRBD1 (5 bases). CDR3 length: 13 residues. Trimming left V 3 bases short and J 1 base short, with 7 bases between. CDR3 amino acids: CASSFQGSYEQYF. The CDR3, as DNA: TGTGCCAGCAGTTTTCAGGGTTCCTACGAGCAGTACTTC.

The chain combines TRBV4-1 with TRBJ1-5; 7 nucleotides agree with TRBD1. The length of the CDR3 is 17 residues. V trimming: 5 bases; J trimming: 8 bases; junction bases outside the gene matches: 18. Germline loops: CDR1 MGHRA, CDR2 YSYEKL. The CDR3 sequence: CASSGTGEPAGLEPQHF. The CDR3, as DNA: TGCGCCAGCAGCGGTACAGGGGAACCCGCGGGGTTGGAGCCCCAGCATTTT.

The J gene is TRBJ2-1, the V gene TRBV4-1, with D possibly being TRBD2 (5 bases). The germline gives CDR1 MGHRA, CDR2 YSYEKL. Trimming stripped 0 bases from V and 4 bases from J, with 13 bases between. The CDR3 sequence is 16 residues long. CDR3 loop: CASSQDRGGVYNEQFF. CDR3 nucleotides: TGCGCCAGCAGCCAAGATCGGGGTGGAGTTTACAATGAGCAGTTCTTC.

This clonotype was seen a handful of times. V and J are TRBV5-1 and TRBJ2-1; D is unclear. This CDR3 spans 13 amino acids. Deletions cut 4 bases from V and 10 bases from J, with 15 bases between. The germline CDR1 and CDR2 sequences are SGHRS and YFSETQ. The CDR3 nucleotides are TGCGCCAGCAGCCCGGCTCTAGGAGACGAGCAGTTCTTC. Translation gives CASSPALGDEQFF.

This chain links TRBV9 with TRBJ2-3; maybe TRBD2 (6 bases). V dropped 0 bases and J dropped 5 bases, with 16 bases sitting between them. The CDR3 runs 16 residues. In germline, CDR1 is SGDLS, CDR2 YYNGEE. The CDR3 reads CASSVGGRGWVDTQYF. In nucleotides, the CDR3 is TGTGCCAGCAGCGTAGGTGGGCGGGGATGGGTAGATACGCAGTATTTT.

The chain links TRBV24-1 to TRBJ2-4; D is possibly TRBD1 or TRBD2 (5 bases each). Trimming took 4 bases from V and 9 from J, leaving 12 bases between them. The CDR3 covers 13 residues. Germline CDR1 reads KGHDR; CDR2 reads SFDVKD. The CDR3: CATSEDGTSIQYF. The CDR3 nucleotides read TGTGCCACCAGTGAGGATGGGACCAGCATTCAGTACTTC.

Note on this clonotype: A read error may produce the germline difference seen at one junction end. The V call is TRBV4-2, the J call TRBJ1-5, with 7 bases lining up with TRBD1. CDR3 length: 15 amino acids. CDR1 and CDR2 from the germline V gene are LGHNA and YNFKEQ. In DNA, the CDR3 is TGTACCAGCAGCCAACTCCGACAGGGCGGACAGCCCCAGCATTTT. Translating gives CTSSQLRQGGQPQHF.

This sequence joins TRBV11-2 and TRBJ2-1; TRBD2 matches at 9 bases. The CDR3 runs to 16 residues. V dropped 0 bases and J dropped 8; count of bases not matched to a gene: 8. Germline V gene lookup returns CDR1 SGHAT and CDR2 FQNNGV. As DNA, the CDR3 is TGTGCCAGCAGCTTAGATTTTAGTCTAGCGGGGCATGAGCAGTTCTTC. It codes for CASSLDFSLAGHEQFF.

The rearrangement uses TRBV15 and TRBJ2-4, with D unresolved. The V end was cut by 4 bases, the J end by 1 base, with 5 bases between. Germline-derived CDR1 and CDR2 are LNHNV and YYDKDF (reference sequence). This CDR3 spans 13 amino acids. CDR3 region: CATSTGAKNIQYF. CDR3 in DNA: TGTGCCACCAGCACGGGCGCCAAAAACATTCAGTACTTC. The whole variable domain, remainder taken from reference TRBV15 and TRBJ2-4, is DAMVIQNPRYQVTQFGKPVTLSCSQTLNHNVMYWYQQKSSQAPKLLFHYYDKDFNNEADTPDNFQSRRPNTSFCFLDIRSPGLGDTAMYLCATSTGAKNIQYFGAGTRLSVL.

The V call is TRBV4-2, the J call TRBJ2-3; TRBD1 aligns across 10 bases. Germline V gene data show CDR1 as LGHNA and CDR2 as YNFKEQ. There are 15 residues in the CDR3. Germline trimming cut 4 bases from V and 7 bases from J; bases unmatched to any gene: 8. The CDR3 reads CASSLEGTGENTQYF. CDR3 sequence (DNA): TGTGCCAGCAGCCTAGAAGGGACAGGGGAAAATACGCAGTATTTT.

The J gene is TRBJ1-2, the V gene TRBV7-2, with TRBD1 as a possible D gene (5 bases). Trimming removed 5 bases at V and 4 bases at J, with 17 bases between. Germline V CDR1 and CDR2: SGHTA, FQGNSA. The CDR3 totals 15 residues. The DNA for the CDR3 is TGTGCCAGCAGCCGAAGTGGGGGATGGGGCTATGGCTACACCTTC. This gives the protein CASSRSGGWGYGYTF.

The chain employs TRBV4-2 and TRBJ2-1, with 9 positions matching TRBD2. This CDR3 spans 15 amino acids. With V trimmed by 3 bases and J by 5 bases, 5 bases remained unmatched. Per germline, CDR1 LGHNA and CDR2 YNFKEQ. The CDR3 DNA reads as TGTGCCAGCAGCCATAAGCGGGGGGCCGACAATGAGCAGTTCTTC. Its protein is CASSHKRGADNEQFF.